Given below is one T cell receptor beta chain in context. The antigen remains undetermined. cDNA synthesis used the whole RNA isolate, giving expressed TCRB sequences. Using immunoSEQ multiplex PCR, the repertoire was profiled, and TCRdb retains in-frame clones only, with some absent. The sample contains 600,000 to 700,000 clones, 9.5% to 15% of which appear only once. The data originate from a study of beta chain features in type 1 diabetes. Whole-study findings and limits: When VDJ junctions were examined, type 1 diabetes patients showed fewer insertions and more deletions. There was no resolution here of whether HLA type influences TCRB rearrangement. TCRB CDR3s from Type 1 diabetes patients were moderately but significantly shorter in all four CD4+ subsets.

The V end was cut by 0 bases, the J end by 8 bases, with 9 bases between. Germline CDR1 SGDLS, CDR2 YYNGEE. This CDR3 comprises 14 residues. The sample comprised naive CD4+ T cells from blood. The receptor was isolated from a man aged 25-40 years with type 1 diabetes. This rearrangement joins TRBV9 to TRBJ1-6; D is uncertain. CDR3 nucleotides: TGTGCCAGCAGCGTAGAAAGGGTTGATTCACCCCTCCACTTT. Residues: CASSVERVDSPLHF.